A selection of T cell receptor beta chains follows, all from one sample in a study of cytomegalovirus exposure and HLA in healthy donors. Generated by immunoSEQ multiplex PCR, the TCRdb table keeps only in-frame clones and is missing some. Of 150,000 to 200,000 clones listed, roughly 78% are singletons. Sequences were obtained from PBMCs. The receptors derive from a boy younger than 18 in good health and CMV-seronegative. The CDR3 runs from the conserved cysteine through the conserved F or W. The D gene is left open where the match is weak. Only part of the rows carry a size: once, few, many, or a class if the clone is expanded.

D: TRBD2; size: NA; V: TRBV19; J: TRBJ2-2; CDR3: CASTGGRNTGELFF; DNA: TGTGCCAGTACTGGCGGGAGGAACACCGGGGAGCTGTTTTTT
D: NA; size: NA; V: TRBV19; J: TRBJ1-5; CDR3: CATSGRTNQPQHF; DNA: TGTGCCACCTCAGGACGGACTAATCAGCCCCAGCATTTT
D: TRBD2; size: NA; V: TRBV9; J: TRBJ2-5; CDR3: CASSLLGLADQETQYF; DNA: TGTGCCAGCAGCCTCCTTGGGCTAGCGGATCAAGAGACCCAGTACTTC
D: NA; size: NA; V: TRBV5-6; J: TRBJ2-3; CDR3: CASTPYLEGSDTQYF; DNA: TGTGCCAGCACCCCTTACCTGGAGGGATCAGATACGCAGTATTTT
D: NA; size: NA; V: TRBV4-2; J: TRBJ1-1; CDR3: CASSQVPPWRRGTEAFF; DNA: TGTGCCAGCAGCCAAGTGCCACCTTGGCGAAGGGGCACTGAAGCTTTCTTT
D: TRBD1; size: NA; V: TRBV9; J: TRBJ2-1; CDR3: CASSVGQGWGNEQFF; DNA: TGTGCCAGCAGCGTTGGACAGGGATGGGGCAATGAGCAGTTCTTC
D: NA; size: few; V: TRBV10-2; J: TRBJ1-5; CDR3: CASSELGASNQPQHF; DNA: TGCGCCAGCAGTGAGTTAGGGGCCAGCAATCAGCCCCAGCATTTT
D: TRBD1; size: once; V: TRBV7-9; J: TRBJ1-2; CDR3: CASSLGGDRGLVDGYTF; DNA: TGTGCCAGCAGCCTAGGAGGGGACAGGGGGCTCGTGGATGGCTACACCTTC
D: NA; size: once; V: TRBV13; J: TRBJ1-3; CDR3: CASSLGPSGNTIYF; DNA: TGTGCCAGCAGCTTGGGGCCTTCCGGAAACACCATATATTTT
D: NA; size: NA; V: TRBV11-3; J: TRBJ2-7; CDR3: CASSLAGSIGYEQYF; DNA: TGTGCCAGCAGCTTAGCGGGAAGTATCGGCTACGAGCAGTACTTC
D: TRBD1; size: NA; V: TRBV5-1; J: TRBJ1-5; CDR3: CASSPGQGGYQPQHF; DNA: TGCGCCAGCAGCCCGGGACAGGGGGGATATCAGCCCCAGCATTTT
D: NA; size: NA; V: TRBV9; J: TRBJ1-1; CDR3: CASSVVGGGEAFF; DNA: TGTGCCAGCAGCGTAGTCGGGGGGGGTGAAGCTTTCTTT
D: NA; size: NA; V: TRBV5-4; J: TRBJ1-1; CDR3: CASPGGAEAFF; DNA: TGTGCCAGCCCGGGTGGTGCTGAAGCTTTCTTT
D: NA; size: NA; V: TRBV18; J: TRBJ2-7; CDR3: CASSQQPPGVAYEQYF; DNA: TGTGCCAGCTCACAACAACCCCCAGGGGTAGCCTACGAGCAGTACTTC
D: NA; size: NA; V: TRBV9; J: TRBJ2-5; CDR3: CASSVASEGAQETQYF; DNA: TGTGCCAGCAGCGTAGCTTCGGAGGGAGCCCAAGAGACCCAGTACTTC
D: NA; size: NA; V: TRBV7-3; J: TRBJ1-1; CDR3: CASSLRAGLNTEAFF; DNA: TGTGCCAGCAGCTTAAGGGCAGGGCTGAACACTGAAGCTTTCTTT
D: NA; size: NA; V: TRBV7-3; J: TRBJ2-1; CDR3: CASSSWIRGEQFF; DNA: TGTGCCAGCAGCTCCTGGATAAGGGGTGAGCAGTTCTTC
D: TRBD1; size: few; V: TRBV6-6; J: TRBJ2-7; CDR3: CASSYRDRDTYEQYF; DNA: TGTGCCAGCAGTTACCGGGACAGGGATACCTACGAGCAGTACTTC
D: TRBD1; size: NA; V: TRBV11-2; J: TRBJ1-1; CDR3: CASVQGAMNTEAFF; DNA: TGTGCCAGCGTACAGGGGGCAATGAACACTGAAGCTTTCTTT
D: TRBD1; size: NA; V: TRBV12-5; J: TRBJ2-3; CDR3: CASGPGTADTQYF; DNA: TGTGCTAGTGGCCCAGGGACAGCAGATACGCAGTATTTT
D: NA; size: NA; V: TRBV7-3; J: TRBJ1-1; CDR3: CASSLEAADTEAFF; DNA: TGTGCCAGCAGCTTAGAGGCAGCGGACACTGAAGCTTTCTTT
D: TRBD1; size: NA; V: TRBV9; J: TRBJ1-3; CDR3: CASSVEDRVGGNTIYF; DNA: TGTGCCAGCAGCGTAGAGGACAGGGTCGGAGGAAACACCATATATTTT
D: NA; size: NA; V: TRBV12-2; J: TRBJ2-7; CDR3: CASRPLRYEQYF; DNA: TGTGCAAGTCGCCCTCTCAGGTACGAGCAGTACTTC
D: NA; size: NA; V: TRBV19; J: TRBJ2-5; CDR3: CASSIVHGEETQYF; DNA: TGTGCCAGTAGTATAGTTCACGGAGAAGAGACCCAGTACTTC
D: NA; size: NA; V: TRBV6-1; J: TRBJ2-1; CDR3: CASSEVGRDGDEQFF; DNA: TGTGCCAGCAGTGAGGTGGGCAGGGATGGAGATGAGCAGTTCTTC
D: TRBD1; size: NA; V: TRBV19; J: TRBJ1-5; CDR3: CASSMDREVQPQHF; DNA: TGTGCCAGTAGTATGGACAGGGAAGTCCAGCCCCAGCATTTT
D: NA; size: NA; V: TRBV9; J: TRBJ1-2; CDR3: CASSPHFAEGYGYTF; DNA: TGTGCCAGCAGCCCCCACTTTGCTGAGGGCTATGGCTACACCTTC
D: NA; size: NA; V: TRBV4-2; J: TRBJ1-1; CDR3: CASSQGADRQNTEAFF; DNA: TGTGCCAGCAGCCAAGGAGCGGACAGACAGAACACTGAAGCTTTCTTT
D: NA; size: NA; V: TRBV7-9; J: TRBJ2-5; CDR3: CASSLALGGTQYF; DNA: TGTGCCAGCAGCTTGGCCTTAGGAGGGACCCAGTACTTC
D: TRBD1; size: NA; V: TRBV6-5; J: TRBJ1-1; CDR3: CASSHRQGNTEAFF; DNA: TGTGCCAGCAGTCATCGACAGGGGAACACTGAAGCTTTCTTT
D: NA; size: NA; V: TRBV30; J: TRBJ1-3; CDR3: CAWSLANSGNTIYF; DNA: TGTGCCTGGAGTCTGGCCAACTCTGGAAACACCATATATTTT
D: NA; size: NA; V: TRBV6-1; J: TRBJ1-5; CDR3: CASSELWAGKGEGEPQHF; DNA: TGTGCCAGCAGTGAACTTTGGGCTGGGAAGGGGGAAGGGGAGCCCCAGCATTTT
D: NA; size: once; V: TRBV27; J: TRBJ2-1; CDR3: CASSLFYAYDNEQFF; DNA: TGTGCCAGCAGTCTCTTCTACGCTTACGACAATGAGCAGTTCTTC
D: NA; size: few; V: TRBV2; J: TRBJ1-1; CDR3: CASSREARKTEAFF; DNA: TGTGCCAGCAGTCGGGAAGCAAGGAAAACTGAAGCTTTCTTT
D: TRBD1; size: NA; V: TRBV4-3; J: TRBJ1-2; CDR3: CASSRDPSSGTGNGYTF; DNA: TGCGCCAGCAGCCGAGATCCCTCATCTGGGACAGGGAATGGCTACACCTTC
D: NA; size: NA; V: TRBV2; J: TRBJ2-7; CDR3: CASSEAGDYIYEQYF; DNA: TGTGCCAGCAGTGAAGCGGGAGACTATATCTACGAGCAGTACTTC
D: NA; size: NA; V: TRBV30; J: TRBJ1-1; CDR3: CAWSPQGVRTEAFF; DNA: TGTGCCTGGAGTCCGCAGGGTGTAAGGACTGAAGCTTTCTTT
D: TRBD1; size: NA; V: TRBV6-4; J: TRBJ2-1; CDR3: CASSKTGTGYNEQFF; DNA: TGTGCCAGCAGTAAGACGGGGACAGGGTACAATGAGCAGTTCTTC
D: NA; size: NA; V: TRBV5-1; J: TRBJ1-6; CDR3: CASSLGRNSPLHF; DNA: TGCGCCAGCAGCTTGGGTCGTAATTCACCCCTCCACTTT
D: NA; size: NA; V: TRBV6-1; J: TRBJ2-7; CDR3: CASKRVVTYEQYF; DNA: TGTGCCAGCAAGAGGGTGGTGACCTACGAGCAGTACTTC
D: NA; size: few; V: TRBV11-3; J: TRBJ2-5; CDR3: CASSLATGYQETQYF; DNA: TGTGCCAGCAGCTTAGCGACAGGCTACCAAGAGACCCAGTACTTC
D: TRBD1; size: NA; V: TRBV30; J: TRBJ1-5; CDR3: CAWDVTGTFGQPQHF; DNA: TGTGCCTGGGACGTGACAGGGACTTTCGGTCAGCCCCAGCATTTT
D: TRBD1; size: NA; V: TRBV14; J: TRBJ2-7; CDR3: CASSPRTGATYEQYF; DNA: TGTGCCAGCAGCCCACGGACAGGTGCGACCTACGAGCAGTACTTC
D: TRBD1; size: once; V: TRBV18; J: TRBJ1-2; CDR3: CASSQGGDGYTF; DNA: TGTGCCAGCTCTCAGGGGGGAGATGGCTACACCTTC
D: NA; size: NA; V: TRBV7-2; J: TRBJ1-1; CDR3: CASRPTGIGTEAFF; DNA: TGTGCCAGCAGGCCAACAGGGATAGGGACTGAAGCTTTCTTT
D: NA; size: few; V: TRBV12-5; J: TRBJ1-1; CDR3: CASGLVQGEAFF; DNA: TGTGCTAGTGGTTTGGTACAGGGAGAAGCTTTCTTT
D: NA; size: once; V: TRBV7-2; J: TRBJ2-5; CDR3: CASSLKQGGRETQYF; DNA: TGTGCCAGCAGCTTAAAGCAGGGCGGTAGAGAGACCCAGTACTTC
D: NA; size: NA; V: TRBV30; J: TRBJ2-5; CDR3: CAWIRVAGSQYF; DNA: TGTGCCTGGATCCGGGTTGCGGGCTCCCAGTACTTC
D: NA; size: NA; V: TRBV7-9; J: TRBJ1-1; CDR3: CASSLVGGQNTEAFF; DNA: TGTGCCAGCAGCTTAGTTGGAGGGCAGAACACTGAAGCTTTCTTT
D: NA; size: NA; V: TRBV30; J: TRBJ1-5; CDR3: CAWSLGDQLGQPQHF; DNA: TGTGCCTGGAGCCTCGGCGACCAGCTCGGGCAGCCCCAGCATTTT
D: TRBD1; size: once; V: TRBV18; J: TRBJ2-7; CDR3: CASSRGQGITYEQYF; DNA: TGTGCCAGCTCCAGGGGACAGGGGATCACCTACGAGCAGTACTTC
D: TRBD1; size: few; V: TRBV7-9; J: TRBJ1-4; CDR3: CASSIQGAKEKLFF; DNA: TGTGCCAGCAGCATACAGGGGGCAAAGGAAAAACTGTTTTTT
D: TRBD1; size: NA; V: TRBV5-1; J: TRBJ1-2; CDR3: CASSLEQGPETTYGYTF; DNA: TGCGCCAGCAGCTTGGAACAGGGGCCCGAAACCACCTATGGCTACACCTTC
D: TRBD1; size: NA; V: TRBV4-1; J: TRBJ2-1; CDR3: CASSRNPGIGQGARWSYNEQFF; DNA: TGCGCCAGCAGCCGAAATCCCGGCATCGGACAGGGGGCGCGTTGGTCCTACAATGAGCAGTTCTTC
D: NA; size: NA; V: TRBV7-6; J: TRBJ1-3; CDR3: CASSLEDPGVTGNTIYF; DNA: TGTGCCAGCAGCTTGGAAGACCCGGGTGTGACTGGAAACACCATATATTTT
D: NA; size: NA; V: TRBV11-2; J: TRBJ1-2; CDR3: CASSLRPGGYTF; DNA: TGTGCCAGCAGCTTACGACCGGGGGGCTACACCTTC
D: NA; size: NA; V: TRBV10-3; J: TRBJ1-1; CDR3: CAISERGSITEAFF; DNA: TGTGCCATCAGTGAACGGGGTAGTATCACTGAAGCTTTCTTT
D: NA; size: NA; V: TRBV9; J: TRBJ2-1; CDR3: CASSTSGWGYNEQFF; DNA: TGTGCCAGCAGCACCTCAGGGTGGGGTTACAATGAGCAGTTCTTC
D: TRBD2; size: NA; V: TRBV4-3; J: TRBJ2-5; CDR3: CASSQVRLAGQETQYF; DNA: TGCGCCAGCAGCCAAGTCAGACTAGCGGGGCAAGAGACCCAGTACTTC
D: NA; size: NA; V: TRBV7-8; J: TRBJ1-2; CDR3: CASSPAGGYGYTF; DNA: TGTGCCAGCAGCCCAGCGGGGGGTTACGGCTACACCTTC